The 20 T cell receptor beta chains below come from one sample, sequenced in a study of cytomegalovirus exposure and HLA in healthy donors. A multiplex PCR was run with 60 Vbeta primers and 13 Jbeta primers. This table comes from immunoSEQ multiplex PCR, and its TCRdb copy is limited to in-frame clones, with some not included. The sample has 150,000 to 200,000 clones, around three quarters seen once. Sample: PBMCs. The receptor set was obtained from a male donor in good health and CMV-seronegative.

This rearrangement joins TRBV28 to TRBJ2-1; TRBD2 aligns across 9 bases. Per the germline V gene, CDR1 is MDHEN and CDR2 is SYDVKM. This CDR3 region has 13 residues. The ends lost 8 bases at V and 7 bases at J; junction bases unmatched: 6. The CDR3 here is CASAGGRRNEQFF. As DNA, the CDR3 is TGTGCCAGCGCGGGAGGGAGGAGAAATGAGCAGTTCTTC.

There are a few counts of this clone. One end of the junction varies from germline; a read error may be responsible. The V and J genes are TRBV28 and TRBJ2-7; no clear D. The CDR3 runs to 13 residues. Germline CDR1 is MDHEN and CDR2 is SYDVKM. CDR3 in amino acids: CASTTSPREHLHF. CDR3 DNA sequence: TGTGCCAGCACAACTTCCCCCCGCGAGCACCTCCACTTC.

The CDR3 nucleotides read TGTGCCAGCAGGACAGGGACCCACTACACAGATACGCAGTATTTT. Its protein product is CASRTGTHYTDTQYF. V and J are TRBV27 and TRBJ2-3; 7 nucleotides match TRBD1. CDR1 is MNHEY and CDR2 is SMNVEV in the germline V gene (reference sequence). V trimming: 6 bases; J trimming: 2 bases; junction bases outside the gene matches: 8. The CDR3 consists of 15 residues.

This clone was counted once. The V call is TRBV2, the J call TRBJ2-5; maybe TRBD2 (7 bases). Trimming pared 3 bases from V and 5 bases from J, leaving 16 bases between. The CDR3 is 15 amino acids. Germline V gene data show CDR1 as SNHLY and CDR2 as FYNNEI. The CDR3 DNA sequence: TGTGCCAGCAGTGATCGGGGGGCTAAGGAGGAGACCCAGTACTTC. It is translated as CASSDRGAKEETQYF.

A word on this clone: Different DNA sequences within this sample yield the same CDR3. The chain combines TRBV5-1 with TRBJ2-2; TRBD1 matches 10 bases. This CDR3 spans 18 amino acids. After removal of 4 bases from V and 3 bases from J, the junction contained 12 bases not matched to a gene. Germline V CDR1 and CDR2: SGHRS, YFSETQ. As DNA, the CDR3 is TGCGCCAGCAGCGGACAGGGGGTCGGCCCCCACCACACCGGGGAGCTGTTTTTT. This translates into CASSGQGVGPHHTGELFF.

This rearrangement joins TRBV29-1 to TRBJ2-1, with 11 bases identical to TRBD2. In germline, CDR1 is SQVTM, CDR2 ANQGSEA. The junction had 9 bases not matched to a gene; V was cut back by 1 base and J by 4 bases. The CDR3 spans 17 residues. The CDR3 coding sequence is TGCAGCGTTGAAGGGGGGACTAGCGGCCGCCCATACAATGAGCAGTTCTTC. Its protein is CSVEGGTSGRPYNEQFF.

In its sample, this clone is medium-sized (0.01 to 0.1%). The chain uses TRBV10-3 and TRBJ1-5; 7 positions agree with TRBD1. Looked up from germline, CDR1 is ENHRY and CDR2 is SYGVKD. After removal of 3 bases from V and 7 bases from J, the junction contained 9 bases not matched to a gene. This CDR3 spans 15 amino acids. CDR3 protein: CAISDPTGRGQPQHF. The CDR3 coding sequence is TGTGCCATCAGTGACCCGACAGGGCGTGGGCAGCCCCAGCATTTT.

This clone was seen only a few times. Other DNA sequences in the sample encode the same CDR3. The chain has TRBV6-1 and TRBJ2-5; tentative D call: TRBD2 (5 bases). CDR3 length: 15 amino acids. V lost 1 base to trimming and J lost 1 base, with 10 bases between them. From germline, CDR1 is MNHNS and CDR2 SASEGT. The CDR3 reads CASSEEAGSQETQYF. The CDR3 nucleotides read TGTGCCAGCAGTGAAGAGGCGGGTAGCCAAGAGACCCAGTACTTC.

The rearrangement uses TRBV7-2 and TRBJ1-2, with D possibly being TRBD1 (6 bases). This CDR3 has 14 residues. The germline gives CDR1 SGHTA, CDR2 FQGNSA. Trimming took off 5 bases at V and 5 bases at J, with 15 bases between the two ends. DNA of the CDR3: TGTGCCAGCAGCCCCACAGGGAGTGTATATGGCTACACCTTC. This codes for CASSPTGSVYGYTF. Full variable domain (rest looked up from reference TRBV7-2 and TRBJ1-2): GAGVSQSPSNKVTEKGKDVELRCDPISGHTALYWYRQSLGQGLEFLIYFQGNSAPDKSGLPSDRFSAERTGGSVSTLTIQRTQQEDSAVYLCASSPTGSVYGYTFGSGTRLTVV.

V usage is TRBV18 and J usage is TRBJ1-3; D may be TRBD1 (6 bases). V gave up 5 bases and J gave up 0 bases, with 11 bases separating them. The CDR3 length is 15 residues. Per germline, CDR1 KGHSH and CDR2 LQKENI. The chain's CDR3 is CASSSQGSSGNTIYF. The CDR3 region has the DNA TGTGCCAGCTCATCCCAGGGGTCCTCTGGAAACACCATATATTTT.

The chain links TRBV2 to TRBJ2-7, with a weak D call TRBD1 (6 bases). Germline CDR1 reads SNHLY; CDR2 reads FYNNEI. This CDR3 contains 13 residues. With 4 bases removed from V and 3 bases from J, the gap between germline ends came to 10 bases. The CDR3 here is CASSVRQDYEQYF. DNA for the CDR3: TGTGCCAGCAGTGTACGACAGGACTACGAGCAGTACTTC.

The chain is built from TRBV18 and TRBJ1-5, with 9 bases matching TRBD1. The CDR3 runs 16 residues. The trim removed 3 bases at V and 7 bases at J, leaving 10 bases unmatched. Germline CDR1 and CDR2: KGHSH and LQKENI. The CDR3 nucleotides are TGTGCCAGCTCACCCCTGGACAGGGGACATGACCAGCCCCAGCATTTT. Translated: CASSPLDRGHDQPQHF. The full variable domain, its missing parts supplied by reference TRBV18 and TRBJ1-5, is NAGVMQNPRHLVRRRGQEARLRCSPMKGHSHVYWYRQLPEEGLKFMVYLQKENIIDESGMPKERFSAEFPKEGPSILRIQQVVRGDSAAYFCASSPLDRGHDQPQHFGDGTRLSIL.

This chain links TRBV7-6 with TRBJ1-2; D is unresolved. Germline CDR1 is SGHVS and CDR2 is FNYEAQ. The V end lost 3 bases, the J end lost 8 bases, and 7 bases lay between the germline ends. The CDR3 covers 11 residues. CDR3 DNA: TGTGCCAGCAGCTTTCAGGTAGGCTACACCTTC. As protein: CASSFQVGYTF.

The sample holds many counts of this clone. This chain's CDR3 is CASSLAGTSGNYYEQYF. For the CDR3, the DNA is TGTGCCAGCAGCTTAGCCGGGACTAGCGGGAACTACTACGAGCAGTACTTC. This sequence joins TRBV7-2 and TRBJ2-7; 13 nucleotides agree with TRBD2. Trimming at V came to 0 bases and at J to 3 bases, leaving 5 bases not matched to a gene. This CDR3 has 17 amino acids. Germline lookup yields CDR1 SGHTA and CDR2 FQGNSA.

This chain uses TRBV5-1 with TRBJ2-2, with 13 bases matching TRBD2. Unmatched junction bases numbered 1, after V lost 2 bases and J lost 0 bases. Germline CDR1 SGHRS, CDR2 YFSETQ. CDR3 length: 17 residues. The CDR3 reads CASSLLAGGSNTGELFF. The CDR3 DNA sequence: TGCGCCAGCAGCTTACTAGCGGGAGGGTCGAACACCGGGGAGCTGTTTTTT.

Only a few counts were recorded for this clone. V is TRBV6-1 and J is TRBJ2-2, with no clear D. This CDR3 has 12 amino acids. The germline V gene has CDR1 MNHNS and CDR2 SASEGT. Trimming shortened V by 8 bases and J by 6 bases, and 10 bases separated the two germline ends. The CDR3 sequence is CASHRLAGELFF. CDR3 in DNA: TGTGCCAGCCACCGCCTAGCCGGGGAGCTGTTTTTT.

This clone was counted once. This sequence joins TRBV2 and TRBJ2-1; 10 bases align to TRBD2. Trimming took 2 bases from V and 5 from J; bases not matched to a gene: 6. CDR3 length: 16 residues. The germline V gene encodes CDR1 SNHLY and CDR2 FYNNEI. CDR3 coding DNA: TGTGCCAGCAGTGAATTTCCTAGCGGGGGCCACAATGAGCAGTTCTTC. Its protein product is CASSEFPSGGHNEQFF.

The chain uses TRBV19 and TRBJ2-2; the match to TRBD1 covers 9 bases. Germline V gives CDR1 LNHDA, CDR2 SQIVND (reference sequence). After removal of 8 bases from V and 8 bases from J, the junction contained 6 bases not matched to a gene. This CDR3 spans 13 amino acids. The CDR3: CASSGQGRGELFF. In DNA form, the CDR3 reads TGTGCCAGTTCGGGACAGGGACGAGGGGAGCTGTTTTTT.

This chain joins TRBV5-1 and TRBJ2-6; D call uncertain. Germline-derived CDR1 and CDR2 are SGHRS and YFSETQ. Trimming removed 1 base at V and 0 bases at J, with 5 bases between. CDR3 length: 15 amino acids. In DNA, the CDR3 is TGCGCCAGCAGCTTGTCCGTCTCTGGGGCCAACGTCCTGACTTTC. This codes for CASSLSVSGANVLTF.

This clone was counted a single time. The chain is built from TRBV6-5 and TRBJ2-7, with 11 bases aligning to TRBD1. Per the germline V gene, CDR1 is MNHEY and CDR2 is SVGAGI. V gave up 0 bases and J gave up 2 bases; unmatched junction bases: 3. The CDR3 is made up of 16 amino acids. The CDR3 DNA sequence: TGTGCCAGCAGTTACTCCTGGACAGGGGGCACCTACGAGCAGTACTTC. It is translated as CASSYSWTGGTYEQYF.